This T cell receptor beta chain emerged from a study of T cell changes during pregnancy in multiple sclerosis. CDR1 and CDR2 (germline): SQVTM, ANQGSEA. Trimming removed 6 bases at V and 1 base at J, with 9 bases between. The CDR3 is 12 residues long. The table came from immunoSEQ multiplex PCR; TCRdb's copy has only in-frame clones and leaves some out. The table records roughly 40,000 clones, 92% of them present only once. This sequence originates from a female donor with multiple sclerosis, enrolled in a pregnancy study. The input for sequencing was CD8+ T cells from peripheral blood mononuclear cells, taken in the first trimester of pregnancy. The rearrangement links TRBV29-1 to TRBJ1-1; no clear D gene. This CDR3 reads CSVEPQNTEAFF. In DNA, the CDR3 is TGCAGCGTAGAACCCCAGAACACTGAAGCTTTCTTT.